A single T cell receptor (beta chain) is shown here with its context. Its antigen is unidentified. Germline V gene sequence: CDR1 LNHNV, CDR2 YYDKDF (reference sequence). CDR3 length: 18 residues. Trimming stripped 5 bases from V and 0 bases from J, with 23 bases between. The study ran its PCR with 60 Vbeta and 13 Jbeta primers. Profiled with immunoSEQ multiplex PCR; TCRdb holds only in-frame clones, not every one. Here the sample spans around 150,000 clones, about 75% being singletons. Donors were nominally healthy when sampled, though unrecorded immune exposures were likely. This sample is drawn from a study of cytomegalovirus exposure and HLA in healthy donors. Notes on the study in general: Most CMV-associated TCR beta chains were later found to appear HLA-restricted. CMV antigen specificity of a few CMV-associated chains was confirmed in vitro.

The source is a male donor in good health and CMV-seronegative. The sample was PBMCs. This chain connects TRBV15 to TRBJ2-7, with a weak D call TRBD2 (5 bases). The DNA for the CDR3 is TGTGCCACCAGCTCTCAACCGAGGCCAGCGGCGCACTCCTACGAGCAGTACTTC. It codes for CATSSQPRPAAHSYEQYF.